These T cell receptor beta chains were read from a single sample in a study of blood T cell repertoires in COVID-19. Measured with immunoSEQ multiplex PCR; TCRdb has only the in-frame clones, and not every one. The sample includes tens of thousands of clones, roughly nine tenths of them seen just once. The sample comprised peripheral blood. These receptors all stem from a man aged 50 or older with acute or convalescent COVID-19. The CDR3 runs from the conserved cysteine through the conserved F or W. Each record gives: V gene, J gene, D gene, CDR3 protein. The D gene is left open where the match is weak.

v_call: TRBV18; j_call: TRBJ1-3; d_call: -; cdr3_aa: CASSPPDGGKSGNTIYF
v_call: TRBV6-5; j_call: TRBJ2-4; d_call: TRBD1; cdr3_aa: CASGNTGGAKNIQYF
v_call: TRBV25-1; j_call: TRBJ2-2; d_call: -; cdr3_aa: CASSESWGHTGELFF
v_call: TRBV18; j_call: TRBJ2-1; d_call: TRBD2; cdr3_aa: CASSPPGRGKRGTEQFF
v_call: TRBV18; j_call: TRBJ1-6; d_call: TRBD1; cdr3_aa: CASSANRGPPMETNNSPLHF
v_call: TRBV11-3; j_call: TRBJ2-2; d_call: TRBD1; cdr3_aa: CASSFQTGPRTGELFF
v_call: TRBV29-1; j_call: TRBJ1-2; d_call: TRBD1; cdr3_aa: CSVGVGQGSGYTF
v_call: TRBV6-5; j_call: TRBJ1-1; d_call: -; cdr3_aa: CASSHDRKNTEAFF
v_call: TRBV19; j_call: TRBJ1-1; d_call: TRBD1; cdr3_aa: CASSTGQENTEAFF
v_call: TRBV5-4; j_call: TRBJ1-2; d_call: -; cdr3_aa: CASSLRGVGRAF
v_call: TRBV7-9; j_call: TRBJ1-2; d_call: -; cdr3_aa: CASSLSGIGSYGYTF
v_call: TRBV7-8; j_call: TRBJ2-3; d_call: -; cdr3_aa: CASSLLLVTDTQYF
v_call: TRBV18; j_call: TRBJ2-7; d_call: -; cdr3_aa: CASSRTDYEQYF
v_call: TRBV5-5; j_call: TRBJ1-4; d_call: TRBD1; cdr3_aa: CASSSEYRGQYEKLFF
v_call: TRBV7-6; j_call: TRBJ2-6; d_call: -; cdr3_aa: CASSLVGFGYSGANVLTF
v_call: TRBV2; j_call: TRBJ1-6; d_call: TRBD1; cdr3_aa: CASSTGERVDSPLHF
v_call: TRBV5-1; j_call: TRBJ1-1; d_call: TRBD1; cdr3_aa: CASSRLQGRNTEAFF
v_call: TRBV7-7; j_call: TRBJ2-2; d_call: -; cdr3_aa: CASSLLEGGMRTGELFF
v_call: TRBV2; j_call: TRBJ2-5; d_call: TRBD2; cdr3_aa: CASSLLTSSSLETQYF
v_call: TRBV3-1/TRBV3-2; j_call: TRBJ1-5; d_call: -; cdr3_aa: CASGRAGNQPQHF
v_call: TRBV19; j_call: TRBJ1-6; d_call: -; cdr3_aa: CASSIVRGNSPLHF
v_call: TRBV18; j_call: TRBJ2-1; d_call: -; cdr3_aa: CASSPTSSYNEQFF
v_call: TRBV5-1; j_call: TRBJ2-7; d_call: -; cdr3_aa: CASSSRSGDSSYEQYF
v_call: TRBV7-9; j_call: TRBJ2-7; d_call: -; cdr3_aa: CASSLAGDRQGEQYF
v_call: TRBV30; j_call: TRBJ2-1; d_call: TRBD2; cdr3_aa: CAWSAGDHEQFF
v_call: TRBV9; j_call: TRBJ2-1; d_call: TRBD2; cdr3_aa: CASSEAGTSGYNEQFF
v_call: TRBV6-5; j_call: TRBJ1-5; d_call: TRBD1; cdr3_aa: CASTTGQILNQPQHF
v_call: TRBV19; j_call: TRBJ2-7; d_call: -; cdr3_aa: CASALGHEQYF
v_call: TRBV19; j_call: TRBJ2-3; d_call: TRBD2; cdr3_aa: CASSIGEAGIDTQYF
v_call: TRBV19; j_call: TRBJ1-4; d_call: -; cdr3_aa: CASSTFGESGHEKLFF